The clone carrying this T cell receptor beta chain occurred a few times. What it recognizes is unknown. Sampled while nominally healthy, donors likely had unrecorded immune exposures. The sample originates from a study of cytomegalovirus exposure and HLA in healthy donors. Study-level findings and limits: Earlier findings revealed that most TCR beta V segments proved productive either about 87% or about 30% of the time.

Trimming removed 7 bases from V and 3 bases from J, with 19 bases in between. The CDR3 runs 15 residues. The germline CDR1 and CDR2 sequences are MNHEY and SMNVEV (reference sequence). PCR amplification relied on 60 Vbeta primers (plus 13 Jbeta primers). Generated by immunoSEQ multiplex PCR, the TCRdb table keeps only in-frame clones and is missing some. The sample records hundreds of thousands of clones, roughly 90% being singletons. The source material was PBMCs. The TCR was taken from a woman aged 18-35 years in good health and CMV-seronegative. This sequence joins TRBV27 and TRBJ2-7; maybe TRBD1 (5 bases). Here the CDR3 reads CASTHRTSRGYEQYF. The DNA of the CDR3 is TGTGCCAGCACCCATCGGACCTCTAGGGGCTACGAGCAGTACTTC.